This T cell receptor beta chain was obtained from a study of technical replicates of blood from a handful of donors. Per germline, CDR1 KGHSH and CDR2 LQKENI. The CDR3 contains 13 residues. V was shortened by 6 bases and J by 7 bases, with 15 bases between the two germline ends. Method: immunoSEQ multiplex PCR; TCRdb's copy keeps in-frame clones and lacks some. Found here are about 80,000 clones, roughly nine tenths of them singletons; the top ten hold about 0.39%. This sequence was found in a human donor in good health. The V gene is TRBV18, the J gene TRBJ1-1; no definite D call. Sequencing was performed on T cells isolated from PBMCs. The CDR3 coding sequence is TGTGCCAGCTCGTCTACGGAGACGGGTGAAGCTTTCTTT. Translating gives CASSSTETGEAFF.